Listed below are T cell receptor beta chains from one sample, sequenced in a study of beta chain features in type 1 diabetes. This table comes from immunoSEQ multiplex PCR, and its TCRdb copy is limited to in-frame clones, with some not included. Of 300,000 or so clones listed, roughly 9% are singletons. The sample consisted of central memory CD4+ T cells from blood. The receptors were gathered from a man under 40 with type 1 diabetes. Each CDR3 is given with its conserved first and last residue. The D gene is left open where the match is weak. Rows give clone size only sometimes, using once, few, many, or a class for an expanded clone.

J,length,V,size,D,DNA,CDR3
TRBJ2-2,15,TRBV25-1,few,TRBD1,TGTGCCAGCAGTGGGAGGGACAGGGGGACCGGGGAGCTGTTTTTT,CASSGRDRGTGELFF
TRBJ1-2,13,TRBV29-1,-,-,TGCAGTGTTCCGGGACAAACAAACTATGGCTACACCTTC,CSVPGQTNYGYTF
TRBJ1-2,15,TRBV9,-,-,TGTGCCAGCAGCGTAGAGGCAGGTTCTAACTATGGCTACACCTTC,CASSVEAGSNYGYTF
TRBJ2-4,14,TRBV2,few,-,TGTGCCAGCAGTGAGGCGAACGGGGGAAACATTCAGTACTTC,CASSEANGGNIQYF
TRBJ1-2,16,TRBV5-1,few,TRBD1,TGCGCCAGCAGCCGATCGACAGGGAGCGGCGCAGGAGGCTACACCTTC,CASSRSTGSGAGGYTF
TRBJ2-2,16,TRBV5-1,few,TRBD1,TGCGCCAGCAGCTTGCCTCGGACAGGGGGCACCGGGGAGCTGTTTTTT,CASSLPRTGGTGELFF
TRBJ2-5,15,TRBV6-5,few,-,TGTGCCAGCAGTTACTCAAGAGGGTACCAAGAGACCCAGTACTTC,CASSYSRGYQETQYF
TRBJ1-4,15,TRBV9,many,-,TGTGCCAGCAGCACTCAGGGTAGGAATAATGAAAAACTGTTTTTT,CASSTQGRNNEKLFF
TRBJ1-2,14,TRBV25-1,few,TRBD1,TGTGCCAGCAGTGAAGATGACAGGGTGGGGGGCTACACCTTC,CASSEDDRVGGYTF
TRBJ2-3,15,TRBV4-3,-,TRBD2,TGCGCCAGCAGCCAACGGGGGGTCGGGACAGATACGCAGTATTTT,CASSQRGVGTDTQYF
TRBJ2-3,17,TRBV1,few,-,TGCACCAGCAGCCAATCGATAGGGGGCAGTGAAACAGATACGCAGTATTTT,CTSSQSIGGSETDTQYF
TRBJ2-2,12,TRBV7-6,-,-,TGTGCCAGCAGCCCGGGCGCCGGGGAGCTGTTTTTT,CASSPGAGELFF
TRBJ2-2,15,TRBV10-1,few,TRBD2,TGCGCCAGCAGTCCTGGCGGGGGAATAACCGGGGAGCTGTTTTTT,CASSPGGGITGELFF
TRBJ2-7,13,TRBV5-1,-,-,TGCGCCAGCAGGTCAACGGGGGGCGCAGGGCAGTACTTC,CASRSTGGAGQYF
TRBJ2-4,14,TRBV7-6,-,-,TGTGCCAGCAGCTCAAGGATAGCCAAAAACATTCAGTACTTC,CASSSRIAKNIQYF
TRBJ1-4,14,TRBV28,few,-,TGTGCCAGCAGTTTGATTGCAACTAATGAAAAACTGTTTTTT,CASSLIATNEKLFF
TRBJ2-4,14,TRBV2,few,-,TGTGCCAGCAGTCCCAGAGTAGCCAAAAACATTCAGTACTTC,CASSPRVAKNIQYF
TRBJ1-2,13,TRBV9,-,-,TGTGCCAGCAGCGTAGAGGCAGCCAGAGGCTACACCTTC,CASSVEAARGYTF
TRBJ1-1,13,TRBV9,few,-,TGTGCCAGCAGCGTAGTTCGGAGCACTGAAGCTTTCTTT,CASSVVRSTEAFF
TRBJ1-2,11,TRBV6-6,-,-,TGTGCCAGCGGACAGAGCTATGGCTACACCTTC,CASGQSYGYTF
TRBJ1-5,15,TRBV5-6,few,-,TGTGCCAGCAGCCTGTGGCAGGGTGGCAATCAGCCCCAGCATTTT,CASSLWQGGNQPQHF
TRBJ2-5,13,TRBV11-2,few,-,TGTGCCAGCAGCTTAAGCACTCAAGAGACCCAGTACTTC,CASSLSTQETQYF
TRBJ2-2,15,TRBV5-1,-,-,TGCGCCAGCAGCCCCAGACAGTCTGGGACCGGGGAGCTGTTTTTT,CASSPRQSGTGELFF
TRBJ2-1,16,TRBV18,few,-,TGTGCCAGCTCACCACCGGGCACTAGCTCCTACAATGAGCAGTTCTTC,CASSPPGTSSYNEQFF
TRBJ2-5,13,TRBV19,few,-,TGTGCCAGTAGCCCCCGGGACCAAGGGACCCAGTACTTC,CASSPRDQGTQYF
TRBJ2-7,13,TRBV5-1,-,-,TGCGCCAGCAGCTTGTACGGAACCTACGAGCAGTACTTC,CASSLYGTYEQYF
TRBJ2-7,14,TRBV30,-,-,TGTGCCTGGACCACCCCGAGGATCTATTACGAGCAGTACTTC,CAWTTPRIYYEQYF
TRBJ1-5,16,TRBV27,few,TRBD1,TGTGCCAGCAGTTTAACCGGGACAGCCCGCAATCAGCCCCAGCATTTT,CASSLTGTARNQPQHF
TRBJ1-2,14,TRBV11-2,few,-,TGTGCCAGCAGCCCCCGGCCAGGCCCCTATGGCTACACCTTC,CASSPRPGPYGYTF
TRBJ2-7,12,TRBV30,few,-,TGTGCCTGGAGTATAACAGCCTACGAGCAGTACTTC,CAWSITAYEQYF
TRBJ2-3,15,TRBV6-5,-,-,TGTGCCAGCGGCATATCGTGGCAAAGCACAGATACGCAGTATTTT,CASGISWQSTDTQYF
TRBJ2-4,12,TRBV7-8,few,-,TGTGCCAGCAGCTTAGCCAAAAACATTCAGTACTTC,CASSLAKNIQYF
TRBJ2-5,13,TRBV2,-,-,TGTGCCAGCAGTGGACAGGAACAAGAGACCCAGTACTTC,CASSGQEQETQYF
TRBJ1-6,15,TRBV25-1,few,-,TGTGCCAGCTGTCTCATACAGGGAAAGAGTTCACCCCTCCACTTT,CASCLIQGKSSPLHF
TRBJ2-7,14,TRBV11-2,few,TRBD2,TGTGCCAGCAGCTTGGCGGGAGGCTCCTACGAGCAGTACTTC,CASSLAGGSYEQYF
TRBJ2-3,16,TRBV25-1,few,-,TGTGCCAGCAGCTCAAGACTAGAGGGCATCACAGATACGCAGTATTTT,CASSSRLEGITDTQYF
TRBJ2-4,15,TRBV25-1,-,-,TGTGCCAGCAGTGCCTCGACAGTTGCCAAAAACATTCAGTACTTC,CASSASTVAKNIQYF
TRBJ2-6,16,TRBV7-2,few,-,TGTGCCAGCAGCTTAGTAGCCGGCTCTGGGGCCAACGTCCTGACTTTC,CASSLVAGSGANVLTF
TRBJ1-1,16,TRBV30,-,-,TGTGCCTGGGACGGGACACCACGACGGAAGAACACTGAAGCTTTCTTT,CAWDGTPRRKNTEAFF
TRBJ2-1,14,TRBV4-3,many,-,TGCGCCAGCAGCCAAGATTCCAGAAACAATGAGCAGTTCTTC,CASSQDSRNNEQFF
TRBJ2-2,15,TRBV6-6,-,TRBD1,TGTGCCAGCAGATTAACAGGGACAGACACCGGGGAGCTGTTTTTT,CASRLTGTDTGELFF
TRBJ2-7,15,TRBV9,few,TRBD1,TGTGCCAGCAGCCCTCAGGGACAGGCCGACTACGAGCAGTACTTC,CASSPQGQADYEQYF
TRBJ1-2,15,TRBV18,few,TRBD1,TGTGCCAGCTCACCGGAGAAGACAGGGGGCTATGGCTACACCTTC,CASSPEKTGGYGYTF
TRBJ1-1,14,TRBV7-9,-,-,TGTGCCAGCAGCTTCCGCAGGGACGGTCAGAGCGCTTTCTTT,CASSFRRDGQSAFF
TRBJ2-5,15,TRBV27,-,TRBD1,TGTGCCAGCAGTTCCCCAGGGACAGGGAGAGAGACCCAGTACTTC,CASSSPGTGRETQYF
TRBJ2-5,16,TRBV5-6,-,TRBD1,TGTGCCAGCAGCTTGGCAGGGACAGGGTTTGTGGAGACCCAGTACTTC,CASSLAGTGFVETQYF
TRBJ2-3,16,TRBV6-5,many,TRBD2,TGTGCCAGCAGTTGGACTAGCGGAACCTCCACAGATACGCAGTATTTT,CASSWTSGTSTDTQYF
TRBJ1-5,13,TRBV7-2,many,-,TGTGCCAGCAGCTTAGCTTCCCAGCAGCCCCAGCATTTT,CASSLASQQPQHF
TRBJ2-4,15,TRBV5-1,few,-,TGCGCCAGCAGTCATCCCGGGACAAGGGGAAACATTCAGTACTTC,CASSHPGTRGNIQYF